This TCR beta chain is from a study of CD8 T cells in ankylosing spondylitis. CDR3 length: 12 amino acids. The germline V and J ends were trimmed by 6 bases and 8 bases, with 13 bases remaining between them. Overall study findings and caveats: The disease-linked clones had a CD8+ phenotype and low blood frequencies. A motif of 7 to 9 highly homologous TCR beta variants was seen as apparently characteristic of ankylosing spondylitis blood. Both synovial fluid and blood in reactive arthritis had previously been reported to carry some motif variants.

Using its own MiXCR run on the 5' RACE reads, TCRdb lists one record per CDR3 protein. Of around 280,000 distinct CDR3 sequences listed, around 20% are singletons. Notes on this clonotype: What it recognizes is unknown.

The receptor was derived from a male donor with ankylosing spondylitis or in good health (not recorded which). Sequencing was performed on blood, either unsorted or a sorted T cell fraction (not recorded which). J is TRBJ1-2 and V is TRBV12-3 or TRBV12-4, with D perhaps matching TRBD1 (5 bases). The CDR3 coding sequence is TGTGCCAGCAGACCACGGGGCGGCGGCTACACCTTC. This translates into CASRPRGGGYTF.